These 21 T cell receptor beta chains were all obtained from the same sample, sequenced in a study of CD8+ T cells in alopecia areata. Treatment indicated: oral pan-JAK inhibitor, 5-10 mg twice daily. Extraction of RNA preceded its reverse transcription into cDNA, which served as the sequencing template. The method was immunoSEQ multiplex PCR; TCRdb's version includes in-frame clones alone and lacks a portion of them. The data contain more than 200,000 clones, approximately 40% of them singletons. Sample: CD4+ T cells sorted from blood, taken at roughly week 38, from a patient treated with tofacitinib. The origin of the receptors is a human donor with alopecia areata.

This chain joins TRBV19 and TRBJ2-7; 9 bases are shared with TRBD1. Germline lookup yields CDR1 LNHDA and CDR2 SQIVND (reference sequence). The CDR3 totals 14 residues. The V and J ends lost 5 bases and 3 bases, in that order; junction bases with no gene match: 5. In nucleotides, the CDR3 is TGTGCCAGTAGTGTACCGGGACAGGGCTACGAGCAGTACTTC. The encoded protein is CASSVPGQGYEQYF.

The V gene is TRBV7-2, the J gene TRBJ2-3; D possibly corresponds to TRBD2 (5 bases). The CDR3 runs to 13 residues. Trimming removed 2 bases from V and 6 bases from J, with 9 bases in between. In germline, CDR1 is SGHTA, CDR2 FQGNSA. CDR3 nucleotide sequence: TGTGCCAGCAGCTTAACGACGGGGGATACGCAGTATTTT. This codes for CASSLTTGDTQYF.

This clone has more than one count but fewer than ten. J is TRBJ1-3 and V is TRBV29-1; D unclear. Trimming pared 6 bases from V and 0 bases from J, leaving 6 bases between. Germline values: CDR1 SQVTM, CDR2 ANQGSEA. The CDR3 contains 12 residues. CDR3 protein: CSVWTSGNTIYF. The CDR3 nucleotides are TGCAGCGTCTGGACCTCTGGAAACACCATATATTTT.

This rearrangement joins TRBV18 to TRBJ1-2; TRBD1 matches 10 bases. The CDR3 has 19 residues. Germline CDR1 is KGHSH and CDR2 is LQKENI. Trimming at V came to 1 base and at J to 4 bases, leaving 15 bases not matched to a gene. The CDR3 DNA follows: TGTGCCAGCTCACCACTCACGGGCGACAGGGGGCTGCACCTCTATGGCTACACCTTC. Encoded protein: CASSPLTGDRGLHLYGYTF.

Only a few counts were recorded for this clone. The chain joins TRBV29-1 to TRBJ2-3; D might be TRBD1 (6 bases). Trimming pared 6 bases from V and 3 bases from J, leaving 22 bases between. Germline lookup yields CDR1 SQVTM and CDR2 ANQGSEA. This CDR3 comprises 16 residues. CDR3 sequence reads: CSVRNPATGATDTQYF. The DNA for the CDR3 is TGCAGCGTGCGAAACCCAGCGACAGGTGCTACAGATACGCAGTATTTT.

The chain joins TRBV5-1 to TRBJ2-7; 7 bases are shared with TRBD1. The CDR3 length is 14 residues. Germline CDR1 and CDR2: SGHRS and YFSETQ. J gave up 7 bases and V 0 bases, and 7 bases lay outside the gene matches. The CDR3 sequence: CASSLVGTVGEQYF. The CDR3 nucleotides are TGCGCCAGCAGCTTGGTCGGGACAGTGGGTGAGCAGTACTTC.

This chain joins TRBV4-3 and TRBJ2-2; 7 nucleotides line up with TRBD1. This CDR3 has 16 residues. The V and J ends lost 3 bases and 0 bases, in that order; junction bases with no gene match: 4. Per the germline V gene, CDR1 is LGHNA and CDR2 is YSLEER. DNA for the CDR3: TGCGCCAGCAGCCAGGGGACAGCAGCGAACACCGGGGAGCTGTTTTTT. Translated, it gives CASSQGTAANTGELFF.

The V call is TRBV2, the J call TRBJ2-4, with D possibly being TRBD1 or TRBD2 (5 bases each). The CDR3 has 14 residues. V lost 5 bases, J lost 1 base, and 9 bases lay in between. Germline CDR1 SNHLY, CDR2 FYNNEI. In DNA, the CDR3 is TGTGCCAGCAGTCCCAGGGAGGCCAAAAACATTCAGTACTTC. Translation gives CASSPREAKNIQYF.

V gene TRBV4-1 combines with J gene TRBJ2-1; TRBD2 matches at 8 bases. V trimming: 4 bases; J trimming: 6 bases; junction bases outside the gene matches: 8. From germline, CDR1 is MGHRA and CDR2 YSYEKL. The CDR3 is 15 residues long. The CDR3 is CASSPPGTRSNEQFF. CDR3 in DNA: TGCGCCAGCAGCCCGCCCGGGACTAGATCCAATGAGCAGTTCTTC.

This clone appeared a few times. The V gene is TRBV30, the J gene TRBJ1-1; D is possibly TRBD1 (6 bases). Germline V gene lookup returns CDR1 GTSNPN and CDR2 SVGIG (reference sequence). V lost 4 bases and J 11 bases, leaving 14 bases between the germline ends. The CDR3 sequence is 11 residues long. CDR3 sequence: CAWIQGNVAFF. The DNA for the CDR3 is TGTGCCTGGATACAGGGAAATGTGGCTTTCTTT.

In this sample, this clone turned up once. The CDR3 loop reads CASSPPMGVGGYTF. DNA of the CDR3: TGTGCCAGCAGCCCCCCTATGGGGGTCGGGGGCTACACCTTC. This chain links TRBV14 with TRBJ1-2, with D perhaps matching TRBD1 (5 bases). Deletions cut 4 bases from V and 8 bases from J, with 17 bases between. CDR1 and CDR2 from the germline V gene are SGHDN and FVKESK. The CDR3 is made up of 14 amino acids.

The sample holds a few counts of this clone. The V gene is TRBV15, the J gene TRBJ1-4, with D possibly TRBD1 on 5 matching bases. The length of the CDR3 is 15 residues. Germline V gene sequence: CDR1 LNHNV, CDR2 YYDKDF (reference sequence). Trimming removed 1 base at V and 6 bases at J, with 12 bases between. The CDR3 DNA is TGTGCCACCAGCAGAGTCGGGGGTCGGGATGAAAAACTGTTTTTT. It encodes CATSRVGGRDEKLFF.

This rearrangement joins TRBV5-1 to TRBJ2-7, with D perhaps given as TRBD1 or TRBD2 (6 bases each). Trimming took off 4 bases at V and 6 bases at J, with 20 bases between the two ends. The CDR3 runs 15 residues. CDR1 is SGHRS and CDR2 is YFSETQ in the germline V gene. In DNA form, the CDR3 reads TGCGCCAGCAGCGGGCCTACCGAGGGGGGCACCGAGCAGTACTTC. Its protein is CASSGPTEGGTEQYF.

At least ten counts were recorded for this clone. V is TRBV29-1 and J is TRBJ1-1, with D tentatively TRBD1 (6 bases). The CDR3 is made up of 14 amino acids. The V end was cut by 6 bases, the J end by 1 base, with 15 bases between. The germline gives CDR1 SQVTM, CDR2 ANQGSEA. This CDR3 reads CSVDPGTRNTEAFF. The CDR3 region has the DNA TGCAGCGTGGATCCCGGGACAAGGAACACTGAAGCTTTCTTT.

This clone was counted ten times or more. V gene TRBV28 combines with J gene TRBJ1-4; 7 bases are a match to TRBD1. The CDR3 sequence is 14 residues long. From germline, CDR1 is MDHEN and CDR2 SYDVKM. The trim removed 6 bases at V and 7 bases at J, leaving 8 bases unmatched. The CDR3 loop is CASSHRGGSEKLFF. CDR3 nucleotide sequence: TGTGCCAGCAGCCACAGGGGAGGAAGTGAAAAACTGTTTTTT.

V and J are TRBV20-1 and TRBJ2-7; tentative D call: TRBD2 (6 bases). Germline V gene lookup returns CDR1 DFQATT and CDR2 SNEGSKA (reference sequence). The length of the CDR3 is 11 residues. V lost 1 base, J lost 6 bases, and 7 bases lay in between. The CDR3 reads CSARGAGEQYF. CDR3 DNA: TGCAGTGCTAGAGGAGCGGGCGAGCAGTACTTC.

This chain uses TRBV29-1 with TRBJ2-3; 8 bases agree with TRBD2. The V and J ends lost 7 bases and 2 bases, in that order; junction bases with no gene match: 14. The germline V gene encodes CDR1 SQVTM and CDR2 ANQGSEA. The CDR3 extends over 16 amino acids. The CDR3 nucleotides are TGCAGCGCCGACCTGGAGCAGCGGGAGAACACAGATACGCAGTATTTT. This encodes CSADLEQRENTDTQYF.

The CDR3 is CASRTGQSNTGELFF. CDR3 DNA sequence: TGTGCCAGCAGGACGGGACAGTCGAACACCGGGGAGCTGTTTTTT. The chain has TRBV27 and TRBJ2-2, with TRBD1 identical over 7 bases. The V gene's germline CDR1 is MNHEY and CDR2 SMNVEV (reference sequence). The trim removed 6 bases at V and 0 bases at J, leaving 4 bases unmatched. The CDR3 contains 15 residues.

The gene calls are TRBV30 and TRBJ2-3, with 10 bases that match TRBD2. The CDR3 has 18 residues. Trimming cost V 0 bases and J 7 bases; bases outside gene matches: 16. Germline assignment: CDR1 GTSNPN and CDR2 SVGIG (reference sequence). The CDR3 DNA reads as TGTGCCTGGAGTGTACTAGGCCTAGCGGGAGAAATTTCGTATACGCAGTATTTT. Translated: CAWSVLGLAGEISYTQYF.

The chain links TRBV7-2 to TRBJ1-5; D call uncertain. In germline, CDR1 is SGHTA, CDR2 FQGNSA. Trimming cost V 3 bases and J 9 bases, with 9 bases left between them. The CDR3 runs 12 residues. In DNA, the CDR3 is TGTGCCAGCAGCTTCGGTTTGTTGCCCCAGCATTTT. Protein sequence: CASSFGLLPQHF.

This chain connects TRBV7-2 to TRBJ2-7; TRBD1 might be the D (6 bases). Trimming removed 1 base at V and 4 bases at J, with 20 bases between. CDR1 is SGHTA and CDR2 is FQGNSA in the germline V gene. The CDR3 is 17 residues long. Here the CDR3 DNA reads TGTGCCAGCAGCTTAGTCGGGGCCGGGACAAAGCCTTACGAGCAGTACTTC. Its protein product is CASSLVGAGTKPYEQYF.